This section outlines one T cell receptor (beta chain) sequence together with its context. The germline V gene has CDR1 MGHRA and CDR2 YSYEKL. With 4 bases clipped from V and 7 bases from J, the junction kept 5 bases outside the gene matches. The CDR3 is made up of 15 amino acids. This entry belongs to a study of blood T cell repertoires in COVID-19. Study at large: Collection of acute and convalescent COVID-19 samples took place in the United States, Italy and Spain. The cDNA or gDNA used as material had been derived from T cells, B-cell-depleted T cells, or PBMCs.

Repertoires were generated with immunoSEQ multiplex PCR, while TCRdb's copy carries only in-frame clones and drops some. The profile covers more than 55,000 clones, with 70% to 90% appearing a single time and almost 4.5% taken by the ten largest. The source is a man aged 45-65 years with active COVID-19. The V gene is TRBV4-1, the J gene TRBJ2-2; 11 positions match TRBD1. The specimen was peripheral blood. CDR3 nucleotide sequence: TGCGCCAGCAGCCGGGGACAGGGGGGAGACGGGGAGCTGTTTTTT. Protein sequence: CASSRGQGGDGELFF.